This passage covers 30 T cell receptor beta chains from one sample sequenced in a study of CD8 T cells in Susac syndrome. Random hexamers were used to reverse transcribe 0.5 to 1 ug of RNA. One entry per CDR3 protein, called by TCRdb with MiXCR from the immunoSEQ multiplex PCR reads. The sample lists 70,000 to 100,000 distinct CDR3 sequences; about 96% were seen once. Sequences were obtained from CD8+ T cells from PBMCs. The receptors derive from a human donor with Susac syndrome.

The chain couples TRBV5-1 to TRBJ2-7; either TRBD1 or TRBD2 may supply D (5 bases each). Germline CDR1 SGHRS, CDR2 YFSETQ. The CDR3 sequence is 13 residues long. V lost 5 bases and J 7 bases, leaving 16 bases between the germline ends. Written as DNA, the CDR3 is TGCGCCAGCAGTAGGGACCCGCCGGGAGAGCAGTACGTC. It is translated as CASSRDPPGEQYV.

The rearrangement joins TRBV5-6 to TRBJ2-1, with 8 bases identical to TRBD1. This CDR3 region has 15 residues. Trimming took 4 bases from V and 4 from J; bases not matched to a gene: 7. Germline CDR1 SGHDT, CDR2 YYEEEE. Written as DNA, the CDR3 is TGTGCCAGCAGCGGGGGACAGGCAATTTACAATGAGCAGTTCTTC. It is translated as CASSGGQAIYNEQFF.

The J gene is TRBJ2-1, the V gene TRBV4-3, with D tentatively TRBD2 (6 bases). V lost 6 bases and J lost 6, with 12 bases in between. The V gene's germline CDR1 is LGHNA and CDR2 YSLEER. CDR3 length: 13 amino acids. The CDR3 loop reads CASSPAGSNEQFF. CDR3 DNA: TGCGCCAGCAGTCCCGCGGGGTCCAATGAGCAGTTCTTC.

This clonotype has just one count. The chain couples TRBV29-1 to TRBJ1-5; possible D gene TRBD1, 6 bases. V was pared by 0 bases and J by 3 bases, with 18 bases between. Germline values: CDR1 SQVTM, CDR2 ANQGSEA. The CDR3 sequence is 17 residues long. The chain's CDR3 is CSVEDEGAGGYNQPQHF. The CDR3 region has the DNA TGCAGCGTTGAAGATGAAGGTGCCGGGGGCTACAATCAGCCCCAGCATTTT. The full variable domain, rest sourced from reference TRBV29-1 and TRBJ1-5, is SAVISQKPSRDICQRGTSLTIQCQVDSQVTMMFWYRQQPGQSLTLIATANQGSEATYESGFVIDKFPISRPNLTFSTLTVSNMSPEDSSIYLCSVEDEGAGGYNQPQHFGDGTRLSIL.

The chain couples TRBV7-9 to TRBJ2-7, with 7 bases lining up with TRBD1. The J segment lost 2 bases and the V segment lost 4 bases, leaving 5 bases of the junction unmatched. There are 14 residues in the CDR3. Germline CDR1 is SEHNR and CDR2 is FQNEAQ (reference sequence). The CDR3 bases are TGTGCCAGCAGCTCGACAGGGTTCCCCTACGAGCAGTACGTC. Translating gives CASSSTGFPYEQYV.

This CDR3 reads CASSQSLPGSQETQYF. The CDR3 DNA follows: TGTGCCAGCAGCCAATCTCTCCCAGGCAGTCAAGAGACCCAGTACTTC. The genes are TRBV3-1 and TRBJ2-5, with D hard to call. The CDR3 totals 16 residues. CDR1 is LGHDT, CDR2 YNNKEL, per germline (reference sequence). The V end lost 2 bases, the J end lost 2 bases, and 15 bases lay between the germline ends.

The chain has TRBV30 and TRBJ2-7, with 8 bases aligning to TRBD1. The CDR3 is 13 amino acids. The V gene end was trimmed by 3 bases and the J gene end by 4 bases; junction bases not matched to a gene: 5. Germline V gene data show CDR1 as GTSNPN and CDR2 as SVGIG (reference sequence). In DNA form, the CDR3 reads TGTGCCTGGAGCTGGCAGGGGGCGTACGAGCAGTACTTC. Amino acids: CAWSWQGAYEQYF.

This chain connects TRBV20-1 to TRBJ1-2; TRBD1 aligns across 7 bases. Germline-derived CDR1 and CDR2 are DFQATT and SNEGSKA (reference sequence). CDR3 length: 13 amino acids. CDR3 in amino acids: CSARGRSLYGYTF. The CDR3 nucleotides are TGCAGCGCGAGGGGGCGATCTCTCTATGGCTACACCTTC.

The J gene is TRBJ2-1, the V gene TRBV9; D unresolved. The CDR3 runs to 13 residues. Germline V gene lookup returns CDR1 SGDLS and CDR2 YYNGEE. Deletions cut 3 bases from V and 6 bases from J, with 10 bases between. Here the CDR3 reads CASSAAGANEQFF. The CDR3 DNA follows: TGTGCCAGCAGCGCGGCCGGAGCCAATGAGCAGTTCTTC.

This clonotype appeared once. The genes are TRBV30 and TRBJ2-1, with 9 bases identical to TRBD2. This CDR3 is built from 16 residues. The V segment lost 3 bases and the J segment 8 bases; nucleotides outside the gene matches: 14. Germline V gene data show CDR1 as GTSNPN and CDR2 as SVGIG (reference sequence). DNA for the CDR3: TGTGCCTGGAGCGACCTCGGCGGGAGGGCCACGGATGAGCAGTTCTTC. Translation: CAWSDLGGRATDEQFF. The whole variable domain, remainder taken from reference TRBV30 and TRBJ2-1, is SQTIHQWPATLVQPVGSPLSLECTVEGTSNPNLYWYRQAAGRGLQLLFYSVGIGQISSEVPQNLSASRPQDRQFILSSKKLLLSDSGFYLCAWSDLGGRATDEQFFGPGTRLTVL.

The CDR3 bases are TGTGCCAGCAGCCCCGACCCGGGCTACGGGGCCAACGTCCTGACTTTC. This gives the protein CASSPDPGYGANVLTF. V is TRBV7-6 and J is TRBJ2-6; D ambiguous. Germline V gene data show CDR1 as SGHVS and CDR2 as FNYEAQ. Trimming took 5 bases from V and 4 from J, leaving 15 bases between them. The CDR3 contains 16 residues.

The J gene is TRBJ1-2, the V gene TRBV27, with a possible D match to TRBD1 (5 bases). Germline V lookup: CDR1 MNHEY, CDR2 SMNVEV (reference sequence). V dropped 0 bases and J dropped 6 bases, with 14 bases sitting between them. The CDR3 contains 15 residues. CDR3 DNA: TGTGCCAGCAGTTTATCGCAGGGAGGAAGGAATGGCTACACCTTC. This gives the protein CASSLSQGGRNGYTF.

The chain couples TRBV15 to TRBJ1-1; perhaps TRBD1 as D (5 bases). The V gene lost 0 bases and the J gene lost 1 base, with 12 bases spanning the gap. CDR3 length: 16 residues. Per the germline V gene, CDR1 is LNHNV and CDR2 is YYDKDF (reference sequence). The CDR3, as DNA: TGTGCCACCAGCAGAGATGGGGCAGTGAAGAACACTGAAGCTTTCTTT. Its protein product is CATSRDGAVKNTEAFF.

The CDR3, as DNA: TGTGCCAGCAGTTATTTCTATAATTCACCCCTCCACTTT. It translates to CASSYFYNSPLHF. The V and J genes are TRBV6-5 and TRBJ1-6; D gene uncertain. The CDR3 consists of 13 residues. Trimming pared 3 bases from V and 3 bases from J, leaving 3 bases between. Germline CDR1 MNHEY, CDR2 SVGAGI.

The chain links TRBV5-4 to TRBJ2-1; a weak D match, TRBD1 (7 bases). The length of the CDR3 is 14 residues. Germline V CDR1 and CDR2: SGHNT, YYREEE (reference sequence). V gave up 0 bases and J gave up 11 bases, with 15 bases separating them. The CDR3 is CASSLAETGTQQFF. The CDR3 DNA follows: TGTGCCAGCAGCTTGGCCGAGACAGGGACTCAGCAGTTCTTC.

This clonotype was found a few times. The chain combines TRBV27 with TRBJ2-5; D call uncertain. Deletions cut 3 bases from V and 6 bases from J, with 5 bases between. Germline CDR1 and CDR2: MNHEY and SMNVEV (reference sequence). The CDR3 sequence is 11 residues long. CDR3 residues: CASSFGKTQYF. The CDR3 DNA sequence: TGTGCCAGCAGTTTTGGGAAGACCCAGTACTTC.

The chain links TRBV5-4 to TRBJ2-7; TRBD1 is a possible D gene (7 bases). Germline values: CDR1 SGHNT, CDR2 YYREEE (reference sequence). The V gene lost 4 bases and the J gene lost 3 bases, with 14 bases spanning the gap. CDR3 length: 14 amino acids. The CDR3 sequence: CASSRGTDNYEQYV. CDR3 bases: TGTGCCAGCAGCCGCGGGACAGACAACTACGAGCAGTACGTC.

The V and J genes are TRBV20-1 and TRBJ1-5; D not certain. Germline CDR1 and CDR2: DFQATT and SNEGSKA (reference sequence). The CDR3 consists of 13 residues. Trimming shortened V by 3 bases and J by 7 bases, and 13 bases separated the two germline ends. CDR3 sequence (DNA): TGCAGTGCTAGGAACCAGGAATACCAGCCCCAGCATTTT. This encodes CSARNQEYQPQHF.

J is TRBJ2-7 and V is TRBV20-1; 9 nucleotides agree with TRBD2. Germline V lookup: CDR1 DFQATT, CDR2 SNEGSKA (reference sequence). V lost 3 bases, J lost 0 bases, and 0 bases stayed unmatched. The CDR3 has 13 residues. The CDR3 sequence is CSARGLASYEQYF. CDR3 bases: TGCAGTGCTAGGGGACTAGCCTCCTACGAGCAGTACTTC.

The genes are TRBV9 and TRBJ1-5; no clear D gene. Per the germline V gene, CDR1 is SGDLS and CDR2 is YYNGEE. The V end was cut by 3 bases, the J end by 6 bases, with 13 bases between. The CDR3 loop spans 14 amino acids. CDR3 sequence: CASSAGMLGQPQHF. The CDR3 bases are TGTGCCAGCAGCGCGGGTATGTTGGGTCAGCCCCAGCATTTT.

The chain links TRBV28 to TRBJ2-3, with 8 positions matching TRBD1. Per germline, CDR1 MDHEN and CDR2 SYDVKM. CDR3 size: 15 residues. The V gene end was trimmed by 5 bases and the J gene end by 0 bases; junction bases not matched to a gene: 4. The CDR3 reads CASSRTGTSTDTQYF. The CDR3 nucleotides are TGTGCCAGCAGTCGGACAGGGACTAGCACAGATACGCAGTATTTT.

The chain carries TRBV2 and TRBJ2-6; no clear D. The CDR3 contains 15 residues. The V end was cut by 4 bases, the J end by 3 bases, with 10 bases between. The germline V gene encodes CDR1 SNHLY and CDR2 FYNNEI. CDR3 DNA sequence: TGTGCCAGCAGTGTTGGCCCTGGTGGGGCCAACGTCCTGACTTTC. Amino acid sequence: CASSVGPGGANVLTF.

This clonotype was seen a handful of times. V and J are TRBV12-3 or TRBV12-4 and TRBJ1-2; D possibly corresponds to TRBD1 (5 bases). The CDR3 loop spans 11 amino acids. The V end lost 5 bases, the J end lost 7 bases, and 8 bases lay between the germline ends. This CDR3 is CASSTGGGYTF. CDR3 nucleotides: TGTGCCAGCAGTACCGGGGGTGGCTACACCTTC.

This chain joins TRBV28 and TRBJ2-2; TRBD2 aligns across 12 bases. Germline CDR1 reads MDHEN; CDR2 reads SYDVKM. The CDR3 is made up of 24 amino acids. The junction had 25 bases not matched to a gene; V was cut back by 4 bases and J by 1 base. The CDR3 here is CASSWLTATVGLAGLSLNTGELFF. The CDR3 DNA sequence: TGTGCCAGCAGTTGGCTCACAGCAACTGTCGGACTAGCGGGACTCTCTTTGAACACCGGGGAGCTGTTTTTT.

The V call is TRBV24-1, the J call TRBJ2-3; weak D call: TRBD1 (5 bases). CDR3 length: 16 residues. Trimming removed 4 bases at V and 2 bases at J, with 15 bases between. Per germline, CDR1 KGHDR and CDR2 SFDVKD. In nucleotides, the CDR3 is TGTGCCACCAGTGACCCGGATCAGGGAATCACAGATACGCAGTATTTT. This codes for CATSDPDQGITDTQYF.

This chain uses TRBV29-1 with TRBJ2-1; 8 bases agree with TRBD1. The J segment lost 4 bases and the V segment lost 3 bases, leaving 5 bases of the junction unmatched. Germline V gene sequence: CDR1 SQVTM, CDR2 ANQGSEA. CDR3 length: 14 residues. CDR3 protein: CSVDGTGIYNEQFF. CDR3 DNA sequence: TGCAGCGTTGATGGGACAGGTATTTACAATGAGCAGTTCTTC.

J is TRBJ2-5 and V is TRBV5-1, with D possibly TRBD2 on 6 matching bases. V was shortened by 4 bases and J by 5 bases, with 18 bases between the two germline ends. The CDR3 length is 15 residues. Germline V gene sequence: CDR1 SGHRS, CDR2 YFSETQ. CDR3 sequence: CASSRSQEGGETQYF. The CDR3 region has the DNA TGCGCCAGCAGCAGGAGCCAGGAGGGTGGGGAGACCCAGTACTTC.

This clonotype appeared once. As DNA, the CDR3 is TGCAGTGCTAGTCCCGGGACAGGCTCCTACAATGAGCAGTTCTTC. It encodes CSASPGTGSYNEQFF. J is TRBJ2-1 and V is TRBV20-1; TRBD1 matches 8 bases. The length of the CDR3 is 15 residues. Germline V gene lookup returns CDR1 DFQATT and CDR2 SNEGSKA (reference sequence). The trim removed 3 bases at V and 0 bases at J, leaving 4 bases unmatched.

The chain links TRBV2 to TRBJ2-1; TRBD2 agrees at 10 bases. After removal of 6 bases from V and 6 bases from J, the junction contained 5 bases not matched to a gene. The V gene's germline CDR1 is SNHLY and CDR2 FYNNEI. The CDR3 contains 14 residues. The CDR3: CASREREGPNEQFF. The CDR3, as DNA: TGTGCCAGCAGGGAGCGGGAGGGCCCCAATGAGCAGTTCTTC.

This clonotype was seen just once. The V gene is TRBV6-2 or TRBV6-3, the J gene TRBJ1-1; D unclear. The CDR3 is 13 residues long. Germline values: CDR1 MNHEY, CDR2 SVGEGT. Trimming removed 5 bases from V and 8 bases from J, with 15 bases in between. This CDR3 is CASSLRAPDEAFF. Written as DNA, the CDR3 is TGTGCCAGCAGTCTCCGGGCCCCCGACGAAGCTTTCTTT.